This entry concerns a single T cell receptor (beta chain). As to time point: peripheral blood 6 weeks after treatment start. The number of samples from each patient was between 1 and 8, taken pretreatment and on-treatment. Germline-derived CDR1 and CDR2 are SNHLY and FYNNEI. The CDR3 length is 14 residues. Trimming removed 5 bases from V and 0 bases from J, with 10 bases in between. Profiled with immunoSEQ multiplex PCR; TCRdb holds only in-frame clones, not every one. The profile shows around 38,000 clones, 86% of them singletons. The data stem from a study of PD-L1 blockade in urothelial cancer. As for the study in general: Patients' histories included 0 to 3 prior chemotherapy regimens. Median T cell yield per blood sample was 141,255 cells.

The sample was PBMCs, taken around atezolizumab (anti-PD-L1) treatment. The V and J genes are TRBV2 and TRBJ1-1, with D perhaps TRBD1 (5 bases). This clonotype was obtained from a man in his 60s with urothelial cancer. CDR3 DNA: TGTGCCAGCAGTTACAGGCGTATGAACACTGAAGCTTTCTTT. Amino acid sequence: CASSYRRMNTEAFF.